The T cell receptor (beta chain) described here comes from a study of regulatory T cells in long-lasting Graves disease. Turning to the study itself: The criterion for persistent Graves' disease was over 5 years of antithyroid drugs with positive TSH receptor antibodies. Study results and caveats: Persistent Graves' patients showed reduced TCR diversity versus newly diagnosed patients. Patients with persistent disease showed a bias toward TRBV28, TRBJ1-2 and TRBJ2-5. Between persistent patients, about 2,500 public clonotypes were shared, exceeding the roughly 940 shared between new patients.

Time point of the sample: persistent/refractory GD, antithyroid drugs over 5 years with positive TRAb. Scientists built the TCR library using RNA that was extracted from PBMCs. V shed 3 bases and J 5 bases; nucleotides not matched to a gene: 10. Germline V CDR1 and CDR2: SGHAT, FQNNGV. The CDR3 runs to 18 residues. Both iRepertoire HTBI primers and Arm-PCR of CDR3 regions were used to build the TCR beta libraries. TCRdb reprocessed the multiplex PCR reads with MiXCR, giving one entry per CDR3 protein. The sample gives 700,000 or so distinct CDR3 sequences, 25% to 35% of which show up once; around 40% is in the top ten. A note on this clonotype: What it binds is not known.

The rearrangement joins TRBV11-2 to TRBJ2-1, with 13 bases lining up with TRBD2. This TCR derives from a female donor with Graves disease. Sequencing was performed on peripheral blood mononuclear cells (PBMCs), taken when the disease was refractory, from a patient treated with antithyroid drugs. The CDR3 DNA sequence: TGTGCCAGCAGCTTTCGGACTAGCGGGGGACTAGCCGACAATGAGCAGTTCTTC. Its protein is CASSFRTSGGLADNEQFF.